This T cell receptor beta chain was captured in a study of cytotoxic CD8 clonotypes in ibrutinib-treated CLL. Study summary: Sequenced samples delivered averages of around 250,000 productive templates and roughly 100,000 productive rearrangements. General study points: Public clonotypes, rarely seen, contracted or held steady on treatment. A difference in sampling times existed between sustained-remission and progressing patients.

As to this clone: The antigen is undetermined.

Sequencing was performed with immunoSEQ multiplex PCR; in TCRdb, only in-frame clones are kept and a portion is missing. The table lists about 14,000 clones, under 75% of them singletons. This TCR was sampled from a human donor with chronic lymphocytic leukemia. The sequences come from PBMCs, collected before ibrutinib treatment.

Written as DNA, the CDR3 is TGTGCCAGCAGCGCCCGGGACTACTACAATGAGCAGTTCTTC. Residues: CASSARDYYNEQFF. This chain connects TRBV9 to TRBJ2-1; 7 bases line up with TRBD2. Germline lookup yields CDR1 SGDLS and CDR2 YYNGEE. This CDR3 contains 14 residues. Trimming took 3 bases from V and 3 from J; bases not matched to a gene: 3.